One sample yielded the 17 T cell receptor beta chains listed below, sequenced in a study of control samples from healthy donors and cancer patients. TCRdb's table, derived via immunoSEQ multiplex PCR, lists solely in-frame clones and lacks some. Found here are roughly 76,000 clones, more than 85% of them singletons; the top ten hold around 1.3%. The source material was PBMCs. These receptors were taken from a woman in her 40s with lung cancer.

For the CDR3, the DNA is TGTGCCAGTAGATTGGGTAGGACAGGGGGATCGGATGGCTACACCTTC. It is translated as CASRLGRTGGSDGYTF. The chain couples TRBV19 to TRBJ1-2, with 10 bases matching TRBD1. Germline V gives CDR1 LNHDA, CDR2 SQIVND (reference sequence). J lost 6 bases, V lost 6 bases, and 13 bases had no gene match. This CDR3 is 16 amino acids long.

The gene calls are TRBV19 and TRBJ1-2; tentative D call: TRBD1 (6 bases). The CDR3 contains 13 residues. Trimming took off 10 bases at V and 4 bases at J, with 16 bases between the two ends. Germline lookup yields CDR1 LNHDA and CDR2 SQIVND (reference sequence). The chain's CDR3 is CANRPRDTYGYTF. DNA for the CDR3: TGTGCCAACCGGCCCCGGGACACCTATGGCTACACCTTC.

CDR3 region: CASTGQGGATNEKLFF. DNA of the CDR3: TGTGCCAGCACCGGCCAGGGTGGGGCAACTAATGAAAAACTGTTTTTT. The chain recombines TRBV28 with TRBJ1-4, with D maybe TRBD1 (5 bases). The germline V gene has CDR1 MDHEN and CDR2 SYDVKM. V lost 7 bases and J 0 bases, leaving 15 bases between the germline ends. The CDR3 is made up of 16 amino acids.

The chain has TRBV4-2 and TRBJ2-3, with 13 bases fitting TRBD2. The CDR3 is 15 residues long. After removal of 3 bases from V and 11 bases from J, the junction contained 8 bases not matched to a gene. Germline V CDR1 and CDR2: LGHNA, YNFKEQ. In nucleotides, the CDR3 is TGTGCCAGCAGCCATTCACTAGCGGGGGGGCGGGAGCAGTATTTT. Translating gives CASSHSLAGGREQYF.

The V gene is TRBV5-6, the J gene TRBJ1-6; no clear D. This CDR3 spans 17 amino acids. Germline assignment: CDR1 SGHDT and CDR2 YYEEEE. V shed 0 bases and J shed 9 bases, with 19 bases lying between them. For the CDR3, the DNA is TGTGCCAGCAGCTTGGCCCTGACGGTTCTGGGGAGTTCACCCCTCCACTTT. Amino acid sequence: CASSLALTVLGSSPLHF.

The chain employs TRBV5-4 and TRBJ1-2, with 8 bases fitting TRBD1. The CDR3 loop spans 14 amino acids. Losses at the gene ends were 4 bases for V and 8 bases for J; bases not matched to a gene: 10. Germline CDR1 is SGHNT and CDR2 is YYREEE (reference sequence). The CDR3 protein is CASSRWTGSEGYTF. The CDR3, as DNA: TGTGCCAGCAGCCGCTGGACAGGGTCGGAAGGCTACACCTTC.

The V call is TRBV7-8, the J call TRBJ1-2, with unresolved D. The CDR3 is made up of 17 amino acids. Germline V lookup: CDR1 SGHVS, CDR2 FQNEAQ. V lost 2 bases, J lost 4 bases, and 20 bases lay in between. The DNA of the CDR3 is TGTGCCAGCAGCTTAAATCCCTCCCGATGGCGGGCCTATGGCTACACCTTC. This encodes CASSLNPSRWRAYGYTF.

CDR3 protein: CASSLTGTFPYGYTF. The CDR3, as DNA: TGTGCCAGTAGTTTGACAGGAACCTTCCCCTATGGCTACACCTTC. V is TRBV19 and J is TRBJ1-2; possible D gene TRBD1, 6 bases. CDR1 is LNHDA and CDR2 is SQIVND in the germline V gene (reference sequence). V lost 5 bases, J lost 4 bases, and 17 bases lay in between. The CDR3 consists of 15 residues.

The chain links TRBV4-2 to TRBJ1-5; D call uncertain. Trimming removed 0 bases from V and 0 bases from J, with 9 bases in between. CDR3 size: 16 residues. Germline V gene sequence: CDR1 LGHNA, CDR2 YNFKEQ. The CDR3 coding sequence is TGTGCCAGCAGCCAAGAGTTGGTATATAGCAATCAGCCCCAGCATTTT. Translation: CASSQELVYSNQPQHF.

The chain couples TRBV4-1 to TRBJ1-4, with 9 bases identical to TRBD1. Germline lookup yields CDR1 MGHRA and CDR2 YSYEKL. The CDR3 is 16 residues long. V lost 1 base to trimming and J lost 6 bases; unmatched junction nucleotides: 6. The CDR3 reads CASSQGPGQGYEKLFF. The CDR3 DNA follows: TGCGCCAGCAGCCAAGGCCCGGGACAGGGATATGAAAAACTGTTTTTT.

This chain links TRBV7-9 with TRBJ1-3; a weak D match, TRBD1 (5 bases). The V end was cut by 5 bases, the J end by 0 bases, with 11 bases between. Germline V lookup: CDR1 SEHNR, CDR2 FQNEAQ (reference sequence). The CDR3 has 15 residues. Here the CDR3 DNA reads TGTGCCAGCAGCCCTGAGGGGTACTCTGGAAACACCATATATTTT. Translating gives CASSPEGYSGNTIYF.

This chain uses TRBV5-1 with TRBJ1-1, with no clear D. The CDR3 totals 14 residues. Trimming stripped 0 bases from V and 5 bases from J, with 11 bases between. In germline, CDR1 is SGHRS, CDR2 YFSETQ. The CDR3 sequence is CASSLENLATEAFF. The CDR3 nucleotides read TGCGCCAGCAGCTTGGAGAATTTGGCGACTGAAGCTTTCTTT.

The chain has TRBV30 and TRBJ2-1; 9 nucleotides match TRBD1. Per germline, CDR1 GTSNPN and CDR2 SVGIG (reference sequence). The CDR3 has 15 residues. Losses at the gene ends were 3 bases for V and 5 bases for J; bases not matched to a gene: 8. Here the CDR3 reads CAWSVDRGYNNEQFF. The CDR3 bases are TGTGCCTGGAGCGTAGACAGGGGGTATAACAATGAGCAGTTCTTC.

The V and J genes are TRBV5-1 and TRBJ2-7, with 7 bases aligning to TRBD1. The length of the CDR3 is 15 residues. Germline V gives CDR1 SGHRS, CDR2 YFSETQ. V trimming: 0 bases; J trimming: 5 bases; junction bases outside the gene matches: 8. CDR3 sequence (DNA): TGCGCCAGCAGCTTGGGACAGGGCACGTCGGACGAGCAGTACTTC. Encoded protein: CASSLGQGTSDEQYF.

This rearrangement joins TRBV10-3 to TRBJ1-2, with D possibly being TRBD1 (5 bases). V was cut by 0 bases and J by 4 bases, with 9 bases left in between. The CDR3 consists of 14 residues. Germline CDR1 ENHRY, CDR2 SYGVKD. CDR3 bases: TGTGCCATCAGTGAGTCGATGGGGACCTATGGCTACACCTTC. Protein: CAISESMGTYGYTF.

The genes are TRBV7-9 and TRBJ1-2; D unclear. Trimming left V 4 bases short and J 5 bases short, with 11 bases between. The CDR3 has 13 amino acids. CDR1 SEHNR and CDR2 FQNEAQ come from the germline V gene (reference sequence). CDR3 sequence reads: CASSSLGGYGYTF. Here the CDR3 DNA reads TGTGCCAGCAGCTCACTAGGCGGGTATGGCTACACCTTC.

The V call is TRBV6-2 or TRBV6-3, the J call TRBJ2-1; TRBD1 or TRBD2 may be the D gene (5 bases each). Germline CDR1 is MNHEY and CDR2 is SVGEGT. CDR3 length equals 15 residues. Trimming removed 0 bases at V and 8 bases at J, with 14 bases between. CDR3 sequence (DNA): TGTGCCAGCAGTTACTCGGGACCCCAGCATGATGAGCAGTTCTTC. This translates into CASSYSGPQHDEQFF.